In this sample, the clone carrying this TCR delta chain turned up a few times. Its specificity is unknown. This entry comes from a study of Vδ1+ human thymocytes. The sorted cells were CD3+ Vdelta1+ Vdelta2- thymocytes from alphabeta-depleted thymus. Germline V gives CDR1 TSWWSYY, CDR2 QGS. The CDR3 sequence is 17 residues long. Germline trimming cut 4 bases from V and 3 bases from J; bases unmatched to any gene: 12. Study-wide points: Thymic TRG and TRD repertoires appeared highly polyclonal, with Gaussian CDR3 length distributions.

RNA was extracted from the cells and then reverse transcribed. Pooled V-gene forward primers with one constant-region reverse primer generated the CDR3 amplicons by multiplex PCR. TCRdb re-called the multiplex PCR reads via CATT. This sample has about 58,000 delta-chain clones, with over 12% found just once. What was sequenced was Vdelta1+ gamma-delta thymocytes from the thymus. Sample subset: FACS-sorted CD3+ TCRalphabeta- TCRVdelta1+ TCRVdelta2- thymocytes. The gene calls are TRDV1 and TRDJ1, with 9 nucleotides matching TRDD3. The receptor's source is a girl less than two years old who had congenital heart surgery. The CDR3 DNA reads as TGTGCTCTTGGGGGGTACAGGTGGGGGATATTTGCCGATAAACTCATCTTT. Translation: CALGGYRWGIFADKLIF.